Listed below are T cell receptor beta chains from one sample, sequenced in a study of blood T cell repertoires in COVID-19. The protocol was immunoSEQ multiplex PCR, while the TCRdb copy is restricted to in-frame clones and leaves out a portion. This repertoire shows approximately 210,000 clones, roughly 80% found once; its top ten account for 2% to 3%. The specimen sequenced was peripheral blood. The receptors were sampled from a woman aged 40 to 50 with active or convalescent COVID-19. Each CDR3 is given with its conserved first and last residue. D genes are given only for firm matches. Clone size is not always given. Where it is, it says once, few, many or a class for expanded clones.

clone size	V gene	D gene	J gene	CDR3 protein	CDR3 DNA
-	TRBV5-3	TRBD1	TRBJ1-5	CARRRRQGAQPQHF	TGTGCCAGAAGGAGAAGACAGGGGGCGCAGCCCCAGCATTTT
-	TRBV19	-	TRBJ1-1	CASRVSRGNTEAFF	TGTGCCAGTAGGGTCAGCAGAGGGAACACTGAAGCTTTCTTT
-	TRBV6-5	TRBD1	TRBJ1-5	CASSSATGITNQPQHF	TGTGCCAGCAGTTCCGCGACAGGGATTACCAATCAGCCCCAGCATTTT
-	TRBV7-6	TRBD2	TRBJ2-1	CASSLGLAGGSEQFF	TGTGCCAGCAGCTTAGGACTAGCGGGAGGGAGTGAGCAGTTCTTC
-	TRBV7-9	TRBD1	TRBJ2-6	CASSPWTGSFISGANVLTF	TGTGCCAGCAGCCCCTGGACAGGGTCCTTCATCTCTGGGGCCAACGTCCTGACTTTC
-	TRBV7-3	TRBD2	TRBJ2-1	CASSPSGRSYNEQFF	TGTGCCAGCAGCCCAAGCGGGAGGTCCTACAATGAGCAGTTCTTC
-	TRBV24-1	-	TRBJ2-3	CATSDLKLATTDTQYF	TGTGCCACCAGTGATTTGAAGCTAGCGACCACAGATACGCAGTATTTT
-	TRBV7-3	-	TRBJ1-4	CASSGGPGEKLFF	TGTGCCAGCAGCGGGGGCCCCGGTGAAAAACTGTTTTTT
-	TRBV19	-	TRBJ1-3	CASSLHRVLVSGNTIYF	TGTGCCAGTAGTTTGCACAGGGTCCTAGTCTCTGGAAACACCATATATTTT
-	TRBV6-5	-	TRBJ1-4	CASRTAVNEKLFF	TGTGCCAGCAGGACGGCGGTGAATGAAAAACTGTTTTTT
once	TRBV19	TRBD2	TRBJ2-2	CASSSRQPGTRIAGELFF	TGTGCCAGTAGTTCAAGACAGCCCGGGACTAGAATTGCCGGGGAGCTGTTTTTT
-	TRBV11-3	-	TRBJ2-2	CASSARQSNTGELFF	TGTGCCAGCAGCGCCCGACAGTCGAACACCGGGGAGCTGTTTTTT
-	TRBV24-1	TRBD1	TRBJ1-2	CATSDRGRDYGYTF	TGTGCCACCAGTGACAGGGGGAGAGACTATGGCTACACCTTC
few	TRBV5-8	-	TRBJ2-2	CASSLLTGINTGELFF	TGTGCCAGCAGCTTGCTAACAGGCATCAACACCGGGGAGCTGTTTTTT
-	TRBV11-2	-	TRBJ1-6	CASSLSNSPLHF	TGTGCCAGCAGCTTAAGCAATTCACCCCTCCACTTT
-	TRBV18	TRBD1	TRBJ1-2	CASSQGTGQQQDGYTF	TGTGCCAGCTCACAAGGGACAGGCCAACAACAGGATGGCTACACCTTC
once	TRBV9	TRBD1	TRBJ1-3	CASSQGTVSSGNTIYF	TGTGCCAGCAGTCAGGGGACAGTGAGCTCTGGAAACACCATATATTTT
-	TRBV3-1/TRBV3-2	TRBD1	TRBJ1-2	CASSPGQGRANGYTF	TGTGCCAGCAGCCCCGGACAGGGAAGAGCGAATGGCTACACCTTC
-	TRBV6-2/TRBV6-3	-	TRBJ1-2	CASSPTVFRYGYTF	TGTGCCAGCAGTCCGACAGTTTTTCGGTATGGCTACACCTTC
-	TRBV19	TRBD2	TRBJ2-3	CASSIGGGGDTQYF	TGTGCCAGTAGTATCGGGGGGGGCGGAGATACGCAGTATTTT
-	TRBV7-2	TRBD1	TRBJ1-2	CASSRSGTGGGGYTF	TGTGCCAGCAGCCGCTCCGGGACAGGGGGCGGCGGCTACACCTTC
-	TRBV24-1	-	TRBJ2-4	CATSDPTGLGKNIQYF	TGTGCCACCAGTGACCCTACAGGGCTCGGCAAAAACATTCAGTACTTC
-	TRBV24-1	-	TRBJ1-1	CATSGEMNTEAFF	TGTGCCACCAGTGGGGAGATGAACACTGAAGCTTTCTTT
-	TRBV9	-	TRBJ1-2	CASSVGQAANYGYTF	TGTGCCAGCAGCGTAGGACAGGCAGCTAACTATGGCTACACCTTC
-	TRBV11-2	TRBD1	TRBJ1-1	CASSLTQGATEAFF	TGTGCCAGCAGCTTAACCCAGGGGGCCACTGAAGCTTTCTTT
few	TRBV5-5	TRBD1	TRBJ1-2	CASSLAGGRSVYGYTF	TGTGCCAGCAGCTTGGCAGGGGGCAGGTCGGTTTATGGCTACACCTTC
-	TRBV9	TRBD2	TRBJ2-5	CASTPHLAGGSETQYF	TGTGCCAGCACCCCGCACCTAGCGGGGGGGTCGGAGACCCAGTACTTC
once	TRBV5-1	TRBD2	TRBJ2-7	CASSFSGSIIYEQYF	TGCGCCAGCAGCTTTAGCGGGAGTATAATTTACGAGCAGTACTTC
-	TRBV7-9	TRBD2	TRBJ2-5	CASSLRGGGVQETQYF	TGTGCCAGCAGCTTAAGAGGCGGGGGGGTCCAAGAGACCCAGTACTTC
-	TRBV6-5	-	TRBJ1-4	CASYRDEKLFF	TGTGCCAGCTACAGGGACGAAAAACTGTTTTTT
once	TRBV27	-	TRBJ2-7	CASSLQGSSYEQYF	TGTGCCAGCAGTTTACAGGGATCCTCGTACGAGCAGTACTTC
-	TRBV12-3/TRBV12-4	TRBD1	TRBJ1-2	CASTDRGWGYTF	TGTGCCAGCACTGACAGGGGATGGGGCTACACCTTC
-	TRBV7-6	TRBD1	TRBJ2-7	CASSLGTGPIYEQYF	TGTGCCAGCAGCTTAGGGACAGGACCCATCTACGAGCAGTACTTC
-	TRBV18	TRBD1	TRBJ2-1	CASSLTGGLYNEQFF	TGTGCCAGCTCCTTGACAGGGGGCCTCTACAATGAGCAGTTCTTC
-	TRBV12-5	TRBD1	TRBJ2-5	CASGRDSAQETQYF	TGTGCTAGTGGCCGGGACAGCGCTCAAGAGACCCAGTACTTC
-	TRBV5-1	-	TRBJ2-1	CASSLAREGSNEQFF	TGCGCCAGCAGCTTGGCCAGGGAAGGAAGCAATGAGCAGTTCTTC
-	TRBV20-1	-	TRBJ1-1	CSAKGGTEAFF	TGCAGTGCAAAAGGGGGCACTGAAGCTTTCTTT